The present TCR beta chain was sequenced within a study of blood T cell repertoires in COVID-19. Study-wide context: Some COVID-19 samples were acute and others convalescent; all came from the United States, Italy and Spain. T cells, B-cell-depleted T cells, or PBMCs provided the cDNA or gDNA that served as material.

Trimming took 2 bases from V and 2 from J, leaving 19 bases between them. Looked up from germline, CDR1 is LGHNA and CDR2 is YNFKEQ. This CDR3 contains 17 residues. Source study methods: Amplifying reference gene primers gave estimates of nucleated cell counts. Only in-frame clones appear in the TCRdb table, and some are missing; sequencing was by immunoSEQ multiplex PCR. The D gene and trimming were derived from the DNA, and the V and J assignments and clone size from that table. The sample has over 80,000 clones; approximately 86% are singletons. The chain couples TRBV4-2 to TRBJ2-7; TRBD1 is a possible D gene (7 bases). Sequences were obtained from peripheral blood. This TCR was recovered from a man older than 75 with active or convalescent COVID-19. The DNA of the CDR3 is TGTGCCAGCAGCCAAAAGGGCGGGACAGACCTCACCTACGAGCAGTACTTC. It codes for CASSQKGGTDLTYEQYF.